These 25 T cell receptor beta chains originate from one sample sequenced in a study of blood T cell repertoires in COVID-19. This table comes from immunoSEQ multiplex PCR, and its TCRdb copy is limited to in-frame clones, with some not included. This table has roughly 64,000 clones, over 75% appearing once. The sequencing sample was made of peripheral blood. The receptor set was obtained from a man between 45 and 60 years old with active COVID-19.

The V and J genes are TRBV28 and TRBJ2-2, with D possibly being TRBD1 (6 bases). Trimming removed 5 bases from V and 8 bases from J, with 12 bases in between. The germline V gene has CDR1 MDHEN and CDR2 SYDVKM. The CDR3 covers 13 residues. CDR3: CASSGQLGGELFF. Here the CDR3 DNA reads TGTGCCAGCAGTGGACAGTTAGGGGGGGAGCTGTTTTTT. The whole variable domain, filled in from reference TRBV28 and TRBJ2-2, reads DVKVTQSSRYLVKRTGEKVFLECVQDMDHENMFWYRQDPGLGLRLIYFSYDVKMKEKGDIPEGYSVSREKKERFSLILESASTNQTSMYLCASSGQLGGELFFGEGSRLTVL.

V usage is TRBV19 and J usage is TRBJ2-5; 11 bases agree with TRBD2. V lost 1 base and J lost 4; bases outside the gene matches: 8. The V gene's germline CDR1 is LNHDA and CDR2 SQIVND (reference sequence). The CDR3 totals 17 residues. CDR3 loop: CASSIGTSGGQGETQYF. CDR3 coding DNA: TGTGCCAGTAGTATAGGAACTAGCGGGGGCCAGGGAGAGACCCAGTACTTC.

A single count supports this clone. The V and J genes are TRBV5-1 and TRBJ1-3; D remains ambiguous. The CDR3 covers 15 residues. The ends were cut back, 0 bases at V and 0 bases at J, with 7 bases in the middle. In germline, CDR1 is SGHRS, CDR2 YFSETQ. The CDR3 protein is CASSLGSGSGNTIYF. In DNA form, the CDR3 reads TGCGCCAGCAGCTTGGGGTCGGGCTCTGGAAACACCATATATTTT.

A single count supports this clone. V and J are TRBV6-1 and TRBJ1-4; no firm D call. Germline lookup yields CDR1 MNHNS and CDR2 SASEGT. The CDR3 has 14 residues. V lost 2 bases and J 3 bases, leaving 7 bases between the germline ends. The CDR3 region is CASSEFEANEKLFF. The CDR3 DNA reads TGTGCCAGCAGTGAATTTGAGGCTAATGAAAAACTGTTTTTT.

In DNA, the CDR3 is TGTGCCAGCAGCCCGGACAGGGCCTACGAGCAGTACTTC. Translation: CASSPDRAYEQYF. The chain links TRBV4-2 to TRBJ2-7; 8 bases agree with TRBD1. With V trimmed by 4 bases and J by 2 bases, 1 base remained unmatched. Germline V gene data show CDR1 as LGHNA and CDR2 as YNFKEQ. This CDR3 region has 13 residues.

The CDR3: CASSAGTGNEQYF. For the CDR3, the DNA is TGCGCCAGCAGTGCCGGGACAGGGAACGAGCAGTACTTC. V gene TRBV10-1 combines with J gene TRBJ2-7, with TRBD1 matching over 9 bases. The CDR3 is 13 amino acids. The trim removed 4 bases at V and 5 bases at J, leaving 3 bases unmatched. CDR1 WNHNN and CDR2 SYGVQD come from the germline V gene (reference sequence).

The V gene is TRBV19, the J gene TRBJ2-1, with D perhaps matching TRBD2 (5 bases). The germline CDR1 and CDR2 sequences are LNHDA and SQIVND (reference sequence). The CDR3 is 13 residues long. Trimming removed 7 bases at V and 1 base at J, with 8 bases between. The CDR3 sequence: CASTTGSYNEQFF. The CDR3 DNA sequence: TGTGCCAGTACCACGGGATCCTACAATGAGCAGTTCTTC.

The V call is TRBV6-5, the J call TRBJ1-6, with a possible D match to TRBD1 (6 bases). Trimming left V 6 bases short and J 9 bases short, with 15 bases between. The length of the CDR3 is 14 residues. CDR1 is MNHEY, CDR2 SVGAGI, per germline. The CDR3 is CASRLDSRTSPLHF. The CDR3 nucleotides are TGTGCCAGCAGACTGGACAGCCGTACTTCACCCCTCCACTTT.

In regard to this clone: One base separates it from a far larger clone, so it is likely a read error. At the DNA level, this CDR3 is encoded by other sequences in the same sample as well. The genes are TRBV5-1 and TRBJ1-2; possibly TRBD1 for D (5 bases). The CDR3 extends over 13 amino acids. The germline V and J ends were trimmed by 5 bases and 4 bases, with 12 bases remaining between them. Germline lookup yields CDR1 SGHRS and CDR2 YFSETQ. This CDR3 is CASRAGGGYGYTF. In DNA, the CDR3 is TGCGCCAGCAGGGCTGGGGGGGGCTATGGCTACACCTTC.

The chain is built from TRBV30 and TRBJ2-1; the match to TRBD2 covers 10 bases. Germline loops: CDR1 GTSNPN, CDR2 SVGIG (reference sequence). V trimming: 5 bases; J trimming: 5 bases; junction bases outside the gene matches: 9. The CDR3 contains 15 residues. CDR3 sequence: CAWGGWTSGNNEQFF. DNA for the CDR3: TGTGCCTGGGGGGGGTGGACTAGCGGCAACAATGAGCAGTTCTTC.

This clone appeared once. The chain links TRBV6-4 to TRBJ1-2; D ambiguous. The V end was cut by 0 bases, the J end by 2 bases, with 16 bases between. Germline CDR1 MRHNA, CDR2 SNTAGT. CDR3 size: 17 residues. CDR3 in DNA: TGTGCCAGCAGTGACTCAGGTAGATCCGGAGGGAACTATGGCTACACCTTC. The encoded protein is CASSDSGRSGGNYGYTF.

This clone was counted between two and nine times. CDR3 DNA sequence: TGTGCCAGCAGCTTGCCGGACAGCCCCAATTCACCCCTCCACTTT. It translates to CASSLPDSPNSPLHF. The chain joins TRBV28 to TRBJ1-6, with D perhaps TRBD1 (6 bases). Germline loops: CDR1 MDHEN, CDR2 SYDVKM. Trimming took off 6 bases at V and 7 bases at J, with 16 bases between the two ends. The CDR3 spans 15 residues.

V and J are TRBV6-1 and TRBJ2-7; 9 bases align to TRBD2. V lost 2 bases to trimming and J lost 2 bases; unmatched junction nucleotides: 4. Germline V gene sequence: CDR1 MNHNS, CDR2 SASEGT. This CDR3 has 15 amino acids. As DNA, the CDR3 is TGTGCCAGCAGTGAACGGAGCGGGGGGCCCTACGAGCAGTACTTC. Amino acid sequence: CASSERSGGPYEQYF.

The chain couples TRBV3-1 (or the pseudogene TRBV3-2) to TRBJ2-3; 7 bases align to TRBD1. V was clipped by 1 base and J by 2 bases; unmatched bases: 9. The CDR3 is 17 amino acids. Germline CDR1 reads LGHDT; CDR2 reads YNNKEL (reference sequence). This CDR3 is CASSQVAHRGTTDTQYF. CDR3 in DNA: TGTGCCAGCAGCCAAGTCGCCCACAGGGGCACCACAGATACGCAGTATTTT.

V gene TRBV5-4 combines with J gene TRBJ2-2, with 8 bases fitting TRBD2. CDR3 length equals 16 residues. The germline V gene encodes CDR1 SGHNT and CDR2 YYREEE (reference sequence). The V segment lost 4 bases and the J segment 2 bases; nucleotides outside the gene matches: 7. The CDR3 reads CASSPASGRNTGELFF. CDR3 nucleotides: TGTGCCAGCAGCCCCGCCAGCGGGAGAAACACCGGGGAGCTGTTTTTT.

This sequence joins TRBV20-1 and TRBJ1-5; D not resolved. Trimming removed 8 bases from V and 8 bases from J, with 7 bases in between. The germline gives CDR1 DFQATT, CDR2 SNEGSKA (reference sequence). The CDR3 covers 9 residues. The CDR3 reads CSSSEPQHF. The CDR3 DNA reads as TGCAGTTCCTCAGAGCCCCAGCATTTT.

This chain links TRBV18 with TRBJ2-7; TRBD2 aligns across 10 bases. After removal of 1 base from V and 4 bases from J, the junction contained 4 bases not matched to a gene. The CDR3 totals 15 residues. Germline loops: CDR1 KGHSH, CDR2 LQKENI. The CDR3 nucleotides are TGTGCCAGCTCACCACTAGCGGGGGGAGCTTACGAGCAGTACTTC. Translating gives CASSPLAGGAYEQYF.

In DNA, the CDR3 is TGTGCCAGTAGTAAAACCCAAACAGGGGACGAGCAGTACTTC. Translation: CASSKTQTGDEQYF. V gene TRBV19 combines with J gene TRBJ2-7, with 7 bases aligning to TRBD1. The germline CDR1 and CDR2 sequences are LNHDA and SQIVND (reference sequence). J gave up 5 bases and V 4 bases, and 8 bases lay outside the gene matches. The CDR3 has 14 residues.

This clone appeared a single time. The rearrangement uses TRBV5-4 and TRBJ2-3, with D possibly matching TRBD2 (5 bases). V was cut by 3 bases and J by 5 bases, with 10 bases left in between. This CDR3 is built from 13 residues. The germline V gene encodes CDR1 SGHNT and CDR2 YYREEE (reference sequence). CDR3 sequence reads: CASSWGAGDTQYF. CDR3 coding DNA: TGTGCCAGCAGCTGGGGAGCCGGAGATACGCAGTATTTT.

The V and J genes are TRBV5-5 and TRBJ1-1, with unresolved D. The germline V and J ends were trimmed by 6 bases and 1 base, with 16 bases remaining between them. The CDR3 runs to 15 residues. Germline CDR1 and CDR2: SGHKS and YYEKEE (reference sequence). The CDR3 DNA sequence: TGTGCCAGCACCATGTGGAGGCAGCCGAACACTGAAGCTTTCTTT. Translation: CASTMWRQPNTEAFF.

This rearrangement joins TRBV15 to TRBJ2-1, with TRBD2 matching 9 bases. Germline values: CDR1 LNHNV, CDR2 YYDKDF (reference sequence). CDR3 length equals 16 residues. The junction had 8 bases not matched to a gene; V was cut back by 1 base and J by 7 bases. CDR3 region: CATSRGIAGDGNEQFF. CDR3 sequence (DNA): TGTGCCACCAGCAGAGGGATAGCGGGAGATGGGAATGAGCAGTTCTTC.

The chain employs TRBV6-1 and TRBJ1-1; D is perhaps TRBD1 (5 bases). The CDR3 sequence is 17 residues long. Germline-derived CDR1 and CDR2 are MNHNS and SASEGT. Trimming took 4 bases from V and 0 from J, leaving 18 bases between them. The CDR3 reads CASSGGTRWEMNTEAFF. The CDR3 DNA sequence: TGTGCCAGCAGTGGCGGGACCCGCTGGGAGATGAACACTGAAGCTTTCTTT.

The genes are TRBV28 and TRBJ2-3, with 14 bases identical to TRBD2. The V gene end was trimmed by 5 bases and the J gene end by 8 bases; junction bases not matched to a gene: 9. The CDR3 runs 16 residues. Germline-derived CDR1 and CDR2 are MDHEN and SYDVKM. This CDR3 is CASSPKTSGGEGTQYF. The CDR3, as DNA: TGTGCCAGCAGTCCCAAGACTAGCGGGGGGGAGGGTACGCAGTATTTT.

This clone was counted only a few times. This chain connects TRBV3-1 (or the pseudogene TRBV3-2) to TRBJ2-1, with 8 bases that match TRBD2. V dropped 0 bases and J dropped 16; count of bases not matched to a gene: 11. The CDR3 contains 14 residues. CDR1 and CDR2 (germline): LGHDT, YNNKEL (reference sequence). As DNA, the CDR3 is TGTGCCAGCAGCCAAGATCTCGGGCTAGCGGGTACTTTCTTC. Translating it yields CASSQDLGLAGTFF.

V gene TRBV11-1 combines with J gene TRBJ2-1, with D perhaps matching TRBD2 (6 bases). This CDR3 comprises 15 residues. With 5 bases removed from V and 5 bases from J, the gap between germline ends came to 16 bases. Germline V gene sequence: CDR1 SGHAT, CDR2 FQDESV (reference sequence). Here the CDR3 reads CASSTKVGGHNEQFF. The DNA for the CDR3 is TGTGCCAGCAGCACTAAGGTGGGGGGACACAATGAGCAGTTCTTC. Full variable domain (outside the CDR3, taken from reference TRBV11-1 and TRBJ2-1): EAEVAQSPRYKITEKSQAVAFWCDPISGHATLYWYRQILGQGPELLVQFQDESVVDDSQLPKDRFSAERLKGVDSTLKIQPAELGDSAMYLCASSTKVGGHNEQFFGPGTRLTVL.